This entry lists 17 T cell receptor beta chains sequenced from one sample in a study of human T cells and chemical hapten exposure (TCRdb year 2021). Libraries were built with RACE. The reads were generated on a NextSeq 500. TCRdb reprocessing: public reads trimmed at Q25 with fastp, clones called with MiXCR, in-frame beta chains kept. Duplicate CDR3 protein sequences are folded into a single record with the most common DNA and genes. A total of a few hundred thousand distinct CDR3 sequences appear in this sample, nearly 5% of them only once. Of the sample, under 3% falls within the top ten clones. The time point tag for this specimen amounts to: patch test 1, 2 weeks after DPC sensitization. Reading the label with the study, this specimen's treatment or condition is: therapeutic diphenylcyclopropenone sensitization with weekly scalp DPC. The sample here was whole blood, taken in connection with sensitization to the hapten diphenylcyclopropenone (DPC). The source of these receptors is a woman between 45 and 65 years old with alopecia areata. Some clones in this sample may be carry-over from other donors' samples.

This clonotype was observed a few times. V usage is TRBV7-2 and J usage is TRBJ1-6, with D possibly matching TRBD1 (5 bases). The length of the CDR3 is 14 residues. Per the germline V gene, CDR1 is SGHTA and CDR2 is FQGNSA. Trimming removed 3 bases at V and 7 bases at J, with 10 bases between. The CDR3 reads CASSFREANSPLHF. CDR3 nucleotide sequence: TGTGCCAGCAGCTTCAGGGAGGCGAATTCACCCCTCCACTTT.

This clonotype was observed a handful of times. The V and J genes are TRBV13 and TRBJ1-1, with 9 bases lining up with TRBD1. This CDR3 has 13 amino acids. Germline V gene data show CDR1 as PRHDT and CDR2 as FYEKMQ (reference sequence). V shed 0 bases, J shed 8 bases, and the junction held 1 base outside the gene matches. DNA for the CDR3: TGTGCCAGCAGCTTAGGTGGACAGGGGGAAGCTTTCTTT. As protein: CASSLGGQGEAFF.

At least ten counts were recorded for this clonotype. The chain combines TRBV12-3 or TRBV12-4 with TRBJ2-1; 9 bases are shared with TRBD2. The CDR3 consists of 14 residues. The junction had 4 bases not matched to a gene; V was cut back by 6 bases and J by 4 bases. The chain's CDR3 is CASRASGAYNEQFF. The CDR3 DNA reads as TGTGCCAGCAGAGCTAGCGGGGCTTACAATGAGCAGTTCTTC.

The chain combines TRBV6-6 with TRBJ1-3; D not resolved. Trimming stripped 6 bases from V and 0 bases from J, with 6 bases between. CDR1 is MNHNY, CDR2 SVGAGI, per germline (reference sequence). This CDR3 region has 13 residues. The CDR3 spells CASRQSSGNTIYF. Written as DNA, the CDR3 is TGTGCCAGCAGACAGAGCTCTGGAAACACCATATATTTT.

This clonotype was detected ten times or more. The chain uses TRBV12-3 or TRBV12-4 and TRBJ1-1; 10 bases agree with TRBD1. The V gene end was trimmed by 6 bases and the J gene end by 6 bases; junction bases not matched to a gene: 16. CDR3 length: 17 residues. CDR3 region: CASRLFPGTGERAEAFF. In DNA, the CDR3 is TGTGCCAGCAGATTATTTCCTGGGACAGGGGAAAGGGCTGAAGCTTTCTTT.

There are many counts of this clonotype. The rearrangement uses TRBV29-1 and TRBJ2-5; the D gene is possibly TRBD1 (5 bases). Trimming removed 5 bases from V and 1 base from J, with 14 bases in between. This CDR3 comprises 14 residues. CDR1 is SQVTM and CDR2 is ANQGSEA in the germline V gene. DNA for the CDR3: TGCAGCGTTAAATCAATGGGGCTCCAAGAGACCCAGTACTTC. It specifies CSVKSMGLQETQYF.

This clonotype was seen repeatedly, ten times or more. The chain joins TRBV12-3 or TRBV12-4 to TRBJ1-2; no firm D call. V was shortened by 6 bases and J by 4 bases, with 12 bases between the two germline ends. The CDR3 is 13 residues long. The CDR3 DNA follows: TGTGCCAGCAGGACACTTCCTGGCTATGGCTACACCTTC. Translation gives CASRTLPGYGYTF.

This clonotype has more than one count but fewer than ten. V is TRBV6-5 and J is TRBJ2-2; D gene uncertain. Deletions cut 2 bases from V and 4 bases from J, with 5 bases between. Germline V gene lookup returns CDR1 MNHEY and CDR2 SVGAGI. This CDR3 region has 13 residues. The CDR3 DNA follows: TGTGCCAGCAGTTACAGTATCACCGGGGAGCTGTTTTTT. Translating it yields CASSYSITGELFF.

The V and J genes are TRBV9 and TRBJ1-3, with a weak D call TRBD1 (5 bases). The V end lost 3 bases, the J end lost 0 bases, and 10 bases lay between the germline ends. The CDR3 runs 15 residues. Germline V gene lookup returns CDR1 SGDLS and CDR2 YYNGEE. The CDR3 sequence is CASSDTGLSGNTIYF. CDR3 nucleotides: TGTGCCAGCAGCGATACAGGCCTCTCTGGAAACACCATATATTTT. The full variable domain, in which reference TRBV9 and TRBJ1-3 provide the parts outside the CDR3, is DSGVTQTPKHLITATGQRVTLRCSPRSGDLSVYWYQQSLDQGLQFLIQYYNGEERAKGNILERFSAQQFPDLHSELNLSSLELGDSALYFCASSDTGLSGNTIYFGEGSWLTVV.

This clonotype was found many times. The genes are TRBV7-3 and TRBJ1-1; the D is unclear. In germline, CDR1 is SGHTA, CDR2 FQGTGA. Trimming took 4 bases from V and 5 from J, leaving 11 bases between them. This CDR3 comprises 13 residues. CDR3 in DNA: TGTGCCAGCAGCTCCATGACCGGGACTGAAGCTTTCTTT. Protein sequence: CASSSMTGTEAFF.

The chain joins TRBV5-5 to TRBJ2-7; D call uncertain. Between the trimmed V and J ends, which lost 4 bases and 7 bases, there was a span of 9 bases. The CDR3 has 11 residues. Germline-derived CDR1 and CDR2 are SGHKS and YYEKEE (reference sequence). As DNA, the CDR3 is TGTGCCAGCAGCCTTCCGACAGAGCAGTACTTC. The encoded protein is CASSLPTEQYF.

This clonotype was counted ten times or more. This chain uses TRBV5-1 with TRBJ2-4, with a weak D call TRBD1 (6 bases). Germline V gene sequence: CDR1 SGHRS, CDR2 YFSETQ. The CDR3 sequence is 15 residues long. The germline V and J ends were trimmed by 3 bases and 6 bases, with 16 bases remaining between them. In DNA, the CDR3 is TGCGCCAGCAGCTACTTCTGGGGGCTCGGAAACATTCAGTACTTC. Translation: CASSYFWGLGNIQYF.

The rearrangement links TRBV6-2 or TRBV6-3 to TRBJ2-1, with 8 bases that match TRBD2. Germline loops: CDR1 MNHEY, CDR2 SVGEGT. Losses at the gene ends were 11 bases for V and 2 bases for J; bases not matched to a gene: 5. The CDR3 extends over 13 amino acids. CDR3 loop: CAARGAAYNEQFF. CDR3 in DNA: TGTGCCGCGCGGGGGGCGGCCTACAATGAGCAGTTCTTC.

In its sample, this clonotype was seen a few times. The J gene is TRBJ2-2, the V gene TRBV29-1; 16 positions match TRBD2. The V gene end was trimmed by 3 bases and the J gene end by 10 bases; junction bases not matched to a gene: 5. Germline assignment: CDR1 SQVTM and CDR2 ANQGSEA. The CDR3 spans 15 residues. CDR3 nucleotide sequence: TGCAGCGTTGAGGGGACTAGCGGGAGGGCTAAGGAGCTGTTTTTT. This gives the protein CSVEGTSGRAKELFF.

This clonotype has a count of ten or more. The V call is TRBV4-3, the J call TRBJ1-5; the D is unclear. This CDR3 is built from 12 residues. Trimming took off 8 bases at V and 3 bases at J, with 8 bases between the two ends. Germline V lookup: CDR1 LGHNA, CDR2 YSLEER. CDR3 DNA sequence: TGCGCCAGCCAGCTGGCCAATCAGCCCCAGCATTTT. Translation gives CASQLANQPQHF.

In its sample, this clonotype was seen many times. The chain joins TRBV20-1 to TRBJ2-5, with 10 bases identical to TRBD2. There are 16 residues in the CDR3. Trimming at V came to 1 base and at J to 5 bases, leaving 10 bases not matched to a gene. Germline V gene data show CDR1 as DFQATT and CDR2 as SNEGSKA (reference sequence). CDR3 in amino acids: CSARVSTSGLFETQYF. CDR3 DNA: TGCAGTGCTAGAGTTTCGACTAGCGGGTTGTTCGAGACCCAGTACTTC.

The J gene is TRBJ1-2, the V gene TRBV20-1, with D unresolved. Deletions cut 0 bases from V and 4 bases from J, with 9 bases between. Germline V gene sequence: CDR1 DFQATT, CDR2 SNEGSKA (reference sequence). CDR3 length: 13 amino acids. CDR3 coding DNA: TGCAGTGCTAGAGATCACCGTAGCTATGGCTACACCTTC. As protein: CSARDHRSYGYTF.